One sample yielded the 19 T cell receptor beta chains listed below, sequenced in a study of control samples from healthy donors and cancer patients (dated by TCRdb to about 2020). Library generation was performed with the immunoSEQ multiplex PCR assay. The clones in this table, taken by TCRdb from immuneACCESS, are in-frame only. Not every clone is retained; where verified, under half of the shortfall comes from an unresolved V gene, and the cause of the rest is unknown. Recorded for this sample are roughly 130,000 clones; just under 95% of them occurred a single time. About 11% of the sample is in the top ten clones. Sequenced sample: blood. These receptors were taken from a man aged 25 to 45 in good health.

The V and J genes are TRBV6-4 and TRBJ2-7; 7 nucleotides line up with TRBD2. CDR3 length equals 16 residues. V shed 1 base, J shed 2 bases, and the junction held 8 bases outside the gene matches. Germline-derived CDR1 and CDR2 are MRHNA and SNTAGT. CDR3 residues: CASSDFWGGSPYEQYF. CDR3 nucleotide sequence: TGTGCCAGCAGTGACTTCTGGGGGGGTTCCCCCTACGAGCAGTACTTC.

CDR3 region: CASSQEATSGYSSTDTQYF. CDR3 sequence (DNA): TGCGCCAGCAGCCAAGAGGCGACTAGCGGATATTCTAGCACAGATACGCAGTATTTT. V and J are TRBV4-1 and TRBJ2-3; 9 bases agree with TRBD2. CDR3 length: 19 amino acids. V shed 0 bases, J shed 0 bases, and the junction held 10 bases outside the gene matches. Per the germline V gene, CDR1 is MGHRA and CDR2 is YSYEKL.

This clone was seen only once. The chain is built from TRBV7-9 and TRBJ2-7; D is ambiguous. The CDR3 contains 14 residues. From germline, CDR1 is SEHNR and CDR2 FQNEAQ (reference sequence). V was clipped by 1 base and J by 0 bases, with 7 bases between them. CDR3 DNA: TGTGCCAGCAGCTTAGGGATGAGCTCCTACGAGCAGTACTTC. It encodes CASSLGMSSYEQYF.

The chain is built from TRBV10-1 and TRBJ2-1; D is tentatively TRBD1 or TRBD2 (5 bases each). The V gene's germline CDR1 is WNHNN and CDR2 SYGVQD (reference sequence). The CDR3 covers 16 residues. Deletions cut 1 base from V and 4 bases from J, with 14 bases between. The CDR3 region is CASSELPTGTYNEQFF. CDR3 coding DNA: TGCGCCAGCAGTGAGTTGCCTACTGGGACGTACAATGAGCAGTTCTTC.

The chain carries TRBV25-1 and TRBJ2-5; D remains unclear. This CDR3 spans 10 amino acids. The germline V gene encodes CDR1 MGHDK and CDR2 SYGVNS. V was trimmed by 6 bases and J by 10 bases, leaving 9 bases between them. CDR3 in amino acids: CASRGWGQYF. CDR3 DNA sequence: TGTGCCAGCAGAGGCTGGGGCCAGTACTTC.

V and J are TRBV7-2 and TRBJ2-5; TRBD1 might be the D (6 bases). This CDR3 spans 15 amino acids. V was pared by 3 bases and J by 2 bases, with 13 bases between. Looked up from germline, CDR1 is SGHTA and CDR2 is FQGNSA. The CDR3 is CASSFHTGTQETQYF. The CDR3 DNA reads as TGTGCCAGCAGCTTTCACACAGGGACACAAGAGACCCAGTACTTC.

As DNA, the CDR3 is TGTGCCAGCAGCTCCTGGGATACGCAGTATTTT. Translating gives CASSSWDTQYF. The chain employs TRBV5-6 and TRBJ2-3; D gene uncertain. CDR3 length: 11 amino acids. The V end lost 3 bases, the J end lost 6 bases, and 5 bases lay between the germline ends. Germline CDR1 is SGHDT and CDR2 is YYEEEE.

This chain joins TRBV7-8 and TRBJ1-3, with D uncertain. CDR3 length: 13 residues. Trimming removed 2 bases from V and 3 bases from J, with 5 bases in between. Per the germline V gene, CDR1 is SGHVS and CDR2 is FQNEAQ. CDR3 sequence (DNA): TGTGCCAGCAGCTTAAACGTTGGAAACACCATATATTTT. Amino acids: CASSLNVGNTIYF.

This chain connects TRBV3-1 (or the pseudogene TRBV3-2) to TRBJ2-7; D ambiguous. With 4 bases removed from V and 2 bases from J, the gap between germline ends came to 3 bases. Germline assignment: CDR1 LGHDT and CDR2 YNNKEL (reference sequence). The CDR3 sequence is 11 residues long. The DNA for the CDR3 is TGTGCCAGCAGCCGAGCCTACGAGCAGTACTTC. Residues: CASSRAYEQYF.

The chain recombines TRBV9 with TRBJ1-2; possible D gene TRBD1, 5 bases. Between the trimmed V and J ends, which lost 3 bases and 0 bases, there was a span of 12 bases. CDR3 length equals 15 residues. CDR1 is SGDLS and CDR2 is YYNGEE in the germline V gene. This chain's CDR3 is CASSAETDANYGYTF. CDR3 DNA: TGTGCCAGCAGCGCTGAGACAGATGCTAACTATGGCTACACCTTC. The full variable domain, with the rest looked up from reference TRBV9 and TRBJ1-2, is DSGVTQTPKHLITATGQRVTLRCSPRSGDLSVYWYQQSLDQGLQFLIQYYNGEERAKGNILERFSAQQFPDLHSELNLSSLELGDSALYFCASSAETDANYGYTFGSGTRLTVV.

This clone appeared a single time. The chain is built from TRBV28 and TRBJ1-1; D call uncertain. This CDR3 comprises 16 residues. V was pared by 2 bases and J by 5 bases, with 18 bases between. The V gene's germline CDR1 is MDHEN and CDR2 SYDVKM. The CDR3 protein is CASSLARVGKATEAFF. The CDR3, as DNA: TGTGCCAGCAGTTTAGCCCGGGTAGGGAAAGCGACTGAAGCTTTCTTT.

The rearrangement links TRBV2 to TRBJ2-1; 8 bases map to TRBD2. The CDR3 sequence is 14 residues long. Trimming cost V 4 bases and J 5 bases; bases outside gene matches: 4. CDR1 and CDR2 from the germline V gene are SNHLY and FYNNEI. DNA for the CDR3: TGTGCCAGCAGTGGGACTAGCTTCGACAATGAGCAGTTCTTC. Encoded protein: CASSGTSFDNEQFF.

The genes are TRBV28 and TRBJ1-2, with a possible D match to TRBD1 (5 bases). The V end lost 4 bases, the J end lost 11 bases, and 20 bases lay between the germline ends. Germline-derived CDR1 and CDR2 are MDHEN and SYDVKM. The CDR3 covers 14 residues. The CDR3 DNA reads TGTGCCAGCAGTTCGGCTTACAGGACACCGAAATACACCTTC. This codes for CASSSAYRTPKYTF.

The V call is TRBV7-2, the J call TRBJ1-5, with D hard to call. V shed 5 bases and J shed 6 bases, with 14 bases lying between them. Germline V lookup: CDR1 SGHTA, CDR2 FQGNSA. The CDR3 loop spans 14 amino acids. In DNA, the CDR3 is TGTGCCAGCAGCGCAGAAATATTGGGTCAGCCCCAGCATTTT. Its translation is CASSAEILGQPQHF.

The genes are TRBV6-5 and TRBJ2-7; D may correspond to TRBD1 or TRBD2 (5 bases each). Germline assignment: CDR1 MNHEY and CDR2 SVGAGI. V was pared by 6 bases and J by 2 bases, with 14 bases between. The CDR3 contains 14 residues. The CDR3 sequence: CASRSGTYAYEQYF. The CDR3 DNA reads TGTGCCAGCAGGTCCGGGACGTATGCCTACGAGCAGTACTTC.

This clone was observed once. The chain combines TRBV6-2 or TRBV6-3 with TRBJ2-5, with 10 bases that match TRBD2. This CDR3 has 14 amino acids. V was pared by 2 bases and J by 5 bases, with 2 bases of the junction left unmatched. The germline V gene encodes CDR1 MNHEY and CDR2 SVGEGT. The CDR3 spells CASSYSGRGETQYF. CDR3 bases: TGTGCCAGCAGTTACAGCGGGAGGGGGGAGACCCAGTACTTC.

The chain carries TRBV10-1 and TRBJ1-5; TRBD1 is a possible D gene (6 bases). Germline V gives CDR1 WNHNN, CDR2 SYGVQD (reference sequence). Deletions cut 10 bases from V and 2 bases from J, with 21 bases between. The CDR3 runs to 16 residues. The CDR3 region is CATGDNTYSGNQPQHF. Here the CDR3 DNA reads TGCGCCACCGGGGACAACACTTACTCGGGCAATCAGCCCCAGCATTTT.

The chain links TRBV7-9 to TRBJ1-4, with TRBD1 matching over 8 bases. Trimming cost V 5 bases and J 0 bases; bases outside gene matches: 2. The CDR3 runs 15 residues. The germline CDR1 and CDR2 sequences are SEHNR and FQNEAQ (reference sequence). This CDR3 reads CASSGGQATNEKLFF. CDR3 sequence (DNA): TGTGCCAGCAGCGGGGGACAGGCAACTAATGAAAAACTGTTTTTT. Supplemented by reference TRBV7-9 and TRBJ1-4, the full variable domain reads DTGVSQNPRHKITKRGQNVTFRCDPISEHNRLYWYRQTLGQGPEFLTYFQNEAQLEKSRLLSDRFSAERPKGSFSTLEIQRTEQGDSAMYLCASSGGQATNEKLFFGSGTQLSVL.

The V and J genes are TRBV5-6 and TRBJ2-2; D remains ambiguous. The ends were cut back, 2 bases at V and 1 base at J, with 6 bases in the middle. Germline V gives CDR1 SGHDT, CDR2 YYEEEE. The CDR3 has 14 amino acids. The DNA of the CDR3 is TGTGCCAGCAGCTTAATTCTGAACACCGGGGAGCTGTTTTTT. Its protein product is CASSLILNTGELFF.